The T cell receptor beta chain under discussion was sequenced for a study of cytomegalovirus exposure and HLA in healthy donors. Study-level information: Some 85 million unique TCRs from HLA-typed donors were held in an early data release.

Germline V gives CDR1 MNHNS, CDR2 SASEGT. The CDR3 consists of 15 residues. J was trimmed by 6 bases and V by 0 bases; bases with no gene match: 4. The PCR used 60 Vbeta and 13 Jbeta primers. Profiled with immunoSEQ multiplex PCR; TCRdb holds only in-frame clones, not every one. This sample has around 160,000 clones, with 60% to 80% found just once. The sequenced sample was PBMCs. The genes are TRBV6-1 and TRBJ2-7, with 11 bases identical to TRBD1. The clonotype comes from a woman aged 40 to 50 in good health and CMV-seropositive. As DNA, the CDR3 is TGTGCCAGCAGTGAAGCCGGGACAGGGGGGGGCGAGCAGTACTTC. It encodes CASSEAGTGGGEQYF.